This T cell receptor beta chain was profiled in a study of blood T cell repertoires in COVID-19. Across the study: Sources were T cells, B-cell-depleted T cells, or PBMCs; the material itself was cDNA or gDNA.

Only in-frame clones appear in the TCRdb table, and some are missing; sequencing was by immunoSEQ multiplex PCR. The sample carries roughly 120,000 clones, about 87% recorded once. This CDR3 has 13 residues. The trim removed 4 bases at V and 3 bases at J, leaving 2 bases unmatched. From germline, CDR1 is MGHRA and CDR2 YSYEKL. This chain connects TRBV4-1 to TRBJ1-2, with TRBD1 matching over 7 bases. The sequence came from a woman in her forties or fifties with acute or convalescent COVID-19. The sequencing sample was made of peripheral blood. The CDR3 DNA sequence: TGCGCCAGCAGCCCCACAGGGGACTATGGCTACACCTTC. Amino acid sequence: CASSPTGDYGYTF.